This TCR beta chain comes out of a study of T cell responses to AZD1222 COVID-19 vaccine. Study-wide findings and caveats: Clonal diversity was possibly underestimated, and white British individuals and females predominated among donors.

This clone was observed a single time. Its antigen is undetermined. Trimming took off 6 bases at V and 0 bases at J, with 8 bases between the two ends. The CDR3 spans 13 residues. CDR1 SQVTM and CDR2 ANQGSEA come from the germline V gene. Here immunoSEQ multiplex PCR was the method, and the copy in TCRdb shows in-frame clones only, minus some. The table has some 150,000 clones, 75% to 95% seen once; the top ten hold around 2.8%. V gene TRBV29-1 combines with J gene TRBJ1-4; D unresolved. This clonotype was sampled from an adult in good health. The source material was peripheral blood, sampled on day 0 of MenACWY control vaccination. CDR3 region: CSVVSATNEKLFF. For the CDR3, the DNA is TGCAGCGTCGTTTCGGCAACTAATGAAAAACTGTTTTTT.